This T cell receptor (beta chain) was recovered during a study of blood T cell repertoires in COVID-19. On the study more broadly: The origin of the acute and convalescent COVID-19 samples was the United States, Italy and Spain. Sources were T cells, B-cell-depleted T cells, or PBMCs; the material itself was cDNA or gDNA.

V was cut by 5 bases and J by 6 bases, with 11 bases left in between. The CDR3 spans 12 residues. Germline CDR1 PRHDT, CDR2 FYEKMQ (reference sequence). Authors' processing steps: It was from reference gene primer amplification that nucleated cell counts were estimated. The protocol was immunoSEQ multiplex PCR, while the TCRdb copy is restricted to in-frame clones and leaves out a portion. That table gives V, J and clone size, and the DNA gave D and trimming. The sample carries more than 250,000 clones, about nine tenths recorded once. This receptor was obtained from a man aged 45-65 years with active or convalescent COVID-19. Sequenced material: peripheral blood. This rearrangement joins TRBV13 to TRBJ2-7; D is uncertain. For the CDR3, the DNA is TGTGCCAGCAGCCCTACTAAGGTCGAGCAGTACTTC. Amino acids: CASSPTKVEQYF.